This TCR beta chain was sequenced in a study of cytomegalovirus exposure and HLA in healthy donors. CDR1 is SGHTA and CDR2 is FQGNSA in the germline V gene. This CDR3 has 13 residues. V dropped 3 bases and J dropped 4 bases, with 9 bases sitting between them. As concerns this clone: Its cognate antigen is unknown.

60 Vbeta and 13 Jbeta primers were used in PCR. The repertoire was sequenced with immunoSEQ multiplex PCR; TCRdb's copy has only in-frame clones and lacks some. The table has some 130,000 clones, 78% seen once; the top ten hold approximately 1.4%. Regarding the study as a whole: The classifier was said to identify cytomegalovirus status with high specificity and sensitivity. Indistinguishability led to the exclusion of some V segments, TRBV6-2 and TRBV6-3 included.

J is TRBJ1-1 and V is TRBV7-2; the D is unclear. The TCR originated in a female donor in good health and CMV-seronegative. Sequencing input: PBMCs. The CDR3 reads CASSFGSSTEAFF. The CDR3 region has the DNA TGTGCCAGCAGCTTCGGGAGTAGCACTGAAGCTTTCTTT.